The 27 T cell receptor beta chains reported below all come from one sample, sequenced in a study of blood T cells in healthy people across ages. A second about 7 to 12 cycle PCR used barcoded and J-beta primers. TCRdb analysed the 5' RACE reads with MiXCR anew, one entry per CDR3 protein. The sample lists roughly 730,000 distinct CDR3 sequences, 45% to 70% occurring once. The specimen was blood. The source is a man aged 35-49 years in good health.

This clonotype has only a few counts. The chain has TRBV29-1 and TRBJ1-2; tentatively, D is TRBD1 (5 bases). CDR1 and CDR2 from the germline V gene are SQVTM and ANQGSEA. Trimming took 3 bases from V and 4 from J, leaving 15 bases between them. This CDR3 has 14 amino acids. CDR3 nucleotide sequence: TGCAGCGTTGAGTGGCAGGGCTGGGGCTATGGCTACACCTTC. Translation gives CSVEWQGWGYGYTF.

This clonotype occurred many times. The V call is TRBV3-1, the J call TRBJ2-5; 9 bases match TRBD2. The germline CDR1 and CDR2 sequences are LGHDT and YNNKEL (reference sequence). The CDR3 is 15 residues long. J was trimmed by 5 bases and V by 1 base; bases with no gene match: 5. The CDR3 DNA follows: TGTGCCAGCAGCCAAGGTGGGACTAGCCGGGAGACCCAGTACTTC. Amino acid sequence: CASSQGGTSRETQYF.

This clonotype was detected a few times. The chain recombines TRBV6-6 with TRBJ1-1, with unresolved D. The germline gives CDR1 MNHNY, CDR2 SVGAGI (reference sequence). Deletions cut 0 bases from V and 2 bases from J, with 10 bases between. This CDR3 contains 15 residues. The CDR3 DNA follows: TGTGCCAGCAGTTACTCTGGGGTCCTAAACACTGAAGCTTTCTTT. It specifies CASSYSGVLNTEAFF.

This clonotype was observed a handful of times. The chain recombines TRBV28 with TRBJ2-7, with 11 bases that match TRBD1. Near its end, the DNA agrees better with TRBJ2-4, so the J call may be wrong. The CDR3 spans 17 residues. Germline V gene lookup returns CDR1 MDHEN and CDR2 SYDVKM. The CDR3 spells CASPRKPGQGARNIQYF. As DNA, the CDR3 is TGTGCCAGCCCGAGAAAACCCGGACAGGGGGCAAGAAACATTCAGTACTTC.

This clonotype occurred many times. This chain uses TRBV5-1 with TRBJ2-1; D call uncertain. The V end lost 2 bases, the J end lost 9 bases, and 12 bases lay between the germline ends. Per the germline V gene, CDR1 is SGHRS and CDR2 is YFSETQ. This CDR3 contains 13 residues. The CDR3 region is CASSFGFLAEQFF. The CDR3, as DNA: TGCGCCAGCAGCTTTGGGTTTTTAGCTGAGCAGTTCTTC.

The chain recombines TRBV5-1 with TRBJ1-2; D uncertain. Deletions cut 2 bases from V and 3 bases from J, with 17 bases between. The CDR3 contains 16 residues. Germline-derived CDR1 and CDR2 are SGHRS and YFSETQ. Written as DNA, the CDR3 is TGCGCCAGCAGCTTCCGAGGACGAGGTGGGGACTATGGCTACACCTTC. Protein product: CASSFRGRGGDYGYTF.

The rearrangement uses TRBV10-3 and TRBJ2-7; 7 bases map to TRBD1. J was trimmed by 6 bases and V by 0 bases; bases with no gene match: 14. CDR1 is ENHRY and CDR2 is SYGVKD in the germline V gene. The CDR3 contains 17 residues. CDR3 DNA sequence: TGTGCCATCAGTGAGTCGCTCCCCCGGGACAGAGCTTTCGAGCAGTACTTC. It specifies CAISESLPRDRAFEQYF.

The chain employs TRBV6-5 and TRBJ2-5; TRBD2 might be the D (6 bases). CDR3 length equals 13 residues. Germline loops: CDR1 MNHEY, CDR2 SVGAGI. The germline V and J ends were trimmed by 5 bases and 11 bases, with 18 bases remaining between them. In nucleotides, the CDR3 is TGTGCCAGCAGTGCGGGGCTTTTGGGGGAGCAGTACTTC. It yields the protein CASSAGLLGEQYF.

A note on this clonotype: This sequence may be a read error, since a much larger clone differs from it by one base. The V and J genes are TRBV20-1 and TRBJ1-1; D not certain. CDR1 is DFQATT, CDR2 SNEGSKA, per germline (reference sequence). CDR3 size: 13 residues. This chain's CDR3 is CSASETLNTKAFF. CDR3 DNA: TGCAGTGCTAGTGAGACCTTAAACACTAAAGCTTTCTTT.

This chain connects TRBV5-1 to TRBJ1-4, with 7 bases identical to TRBD1. V gave up 0 bases and J gave up 6 bases; unmatched junction bases: 5. Germline assignment: CDR1 SGHRS and CDR2 YFSETQ. The CDR3 is made up of 15 amino acids. The CDR3 here is CASSLDFQGDEKLFF. CDR3 nucleotides: TGCGCCAGCAGCTTGGACTTCCAGGGGGATGAAAAACTGTTTTTT.

The chain uses TRBV25-1 and TRBJ2-2, with D possibly matching TRBD1 (6 bases). Germline values: CDR1 MGHDK, CDR2 SYGVNS. Trimming took off 2 bases at V and 5 bases at J, with 12 bases between the two ends. The CDR3 is made up of 15 amino acids. The CDR3 sequence is CASSENAGVTGELFF. As DNA, the CDR3 is TGTGCCAGCAGTGAAAATGCAGGGGTAACCGGGGAGCTGTTTTTT.

The rearrangement links TRBV5-1 to TRBJ1-2; possibly TRBD1 for D (6 bases). This CDR3 comprises 17 residues. V was trimmed by 5 bases and J by 0 bases, leaving 20 bases between them. In germline, CDR1 is SGHRS, CDR2 YFSETQ. The CDR3 sequence: CASRLYADRLTNYGYTF. CDR3 sequence (DNA): TGCGCCAGCAGACTATACGCTGACAGGTTAACTAACTATGGCTACACCTTC.

This clonotype has only one observation. This chain uses TRBV27 with TRBJ2-7; 12 nucleotides align to TRBD2. Germline V gene sequence: CDR1 MNHEY, CDR2 SMNVEV (reference sequence). This CDR3 has 15 amino acids. V shed 3 bases and J 3 bases; nucleotides not matched to a gene: 3. The CDR3 nucleotides are TGTGCCAGCAGTTTGAAACTAGCGGGGGGCTACGAGCAGTACTTC. This sequence encodes CASSLKLAGGYEQYF.

The CDR3 is CSARPYQGLALYEQYF. CDR3 sequence (DNA): TGCAGTGCTAGACCCTACCAGGGACTAGCCTTGTACGAGCAGTACTTC. The chain carries TRBV20-1 and TRBJ2-7, with 9 bases identical to TRBD2. The V gene end was trimmed by 2 bases and the J gene end by 4 bases; junction bases not matched to a gene: 12. This CDR3 spans 16 amino acids. Per germline, CDR1 DFQATT and CDR2 SNEGSKA (reference sequence).

The chain employs TRBV18 and TRBJ1-1, with D unresolved. The CDR3 has 12 amino acids. The V gene's germline CDR1 is KGHSH and CDR2 LQKENI. V gave up 5 bases and J gave up 7 bases, with 11 bases separating them. The DNA of the CDR3 is TGTGCCAGCTCATCCGTGGGCTTTGAAGCTTTCTTT. Amino acid sequence: CASSSVGFEAFF.

This clonotype turned up a few times. The chain joins TRBV7-8 to TRBJ1-2; D uncertain. This CDR3 region has 13 residues. In germline, CDR1 is SGHVS, CDR2 FQNEAQ. Between the trimmed V and J ends, which lost 5 bases and 8 bases, there was a span of 15 bases. This chain's CDR3 is CASSLSGAEGYTF. The CDR3 coding sequence is TGTGCCAGCAGCCTATCGGGCGCCGAGGGCTACACCTTC.

The CDR3 DNA reads TGTGCCAGCAAAATACGACGGCGGGGCTCCTACAATGAGCAGTTCTTC. As protein: CASKIRRRGSYNEQFF. The rearrangement uses TRBV6-2 or TRBV6-3 and TRBJ2-1; TRBD2 is a possible D gene (6 bases). CDR3 size: 16 residues. Trimming took 7 bases from V and 0 from J, leaving 16 bases between them. Germline CDR1 reads MNHEY; CDR2 reads SVGEGT.

The CDR3 coding sequence is TGCGCCAGCAGCCAAGGGGGGCTAAATGAAAAACTGTTTTTT. Protein: CASSQGGLNEKLFF. The V gene is TRBV4-1, the J gene TRBJ1-4, with D possibly TRBD1 on 6 matching bases. The CDR3 consists of 14 residues. Germline CDR1 and CDR2: MGHRA and YSYEKL. V shed 1 base and J shed 5 bases, with 8 bases lying between them.

The chain couples TRBV4-2 to TRBJ2-2, with TRBD2 identical over 16 bases. Germline V gene data show CDR1 as LGHNA and CDR2 as YNFKEQ. The junction had 20 bases not matched to a gene; V was cut back by 0 bases and J by 13 bases. This CDR3 has 21 residues. CDR3: CASSQENSGTSGRALKSVLFF. In DNA, the CDR3 is TGTGCCAGCAGCCAAGAGAATTCCGGGACTAGCGGGAGGGCCCTTAAAAGCGTGCTGTTTTTT.

This sequence joins TRBV7-6 and TRBJ2-7; the match to TRBD2 covers 8 bases. The ends lost 2 bases at V and 1 base at J; junction bases unmatched: 4. The germline gives CDR1 SGHVS, CDR2 FNYEAQ. CDR3 length: 15 residues. The CDR3 bases are TGTGCCAGCAGCTTACGGGAGGGCCAGTCCTACGAGCAGTACTTC. Residues: CASSLREGQSYEQYF.

The J gene is TRBJ2-1, the V gene TRBV9; 11 bases match TRBD2. Germline CDR1 reads SGDLS; CDR2 reads YYNGEE. V trimming: 4 bases; J trimming: 15 bases; junction bases outside the gene matches: 6. The CDR3 is 12 residues long. CDR3 sequence: CASSPGLAGLFF. CDR3 DNA sequence: TGTGCCAGCAGCCCTGGACTAGCGGGTCTGTTCTTC.

V gene TRBV20-1 combines with J gene TRBJ2-5; 8 nucleotides line up with TRBD2. J lost 11 bases, V lost 4 bases, and 6 bases had no gene match. CDR3 length: 11 residues. The germline gives CDR1 DFQATT, CDR2 SNEGSKA (reference sequence). The CDR3, as DNA: TGCAGTGCTACGAAAAGCGGGAGTCAGTACTTC. As protein: CSATKSGSQYF.

The CDR3 reads CASSWVAAPGAQYF. CDR3 sequence (DNA): TGTGCCAGCAGTTGGGTAGCGGCCCCAGGTGCGCAGTATTTT. V gene TRBV6-5 combines with J gene TRBJ2-3, with D perhaps matching TRBD2 (6 bases). Germline loops: CDR1 MNHEY, CDR2 SVGAGI. The CDR3 spans 14 residues. Trimming took 4 bases from V and 10 from J, leaving 18 bases between them.

The rearrangement joins TRBV12-3 or TRBV12-4 to TRBJ2-3, with 14 bases lining up with TRBD2. Trimming removed 4 bases from V and 8 bases from J; junction bases left unmatched: 8. The CDR3 covers 16 residues. The CDR3 loop is CASSSGLAGAVFTQYF. Here the CDR3 DNA reads TGTGCCAGCAGTTCGGGACTAGCGGGGGCGGTTTTTACGCAGTATTTT.

The chain links TRBV29-1 to TRBJ1-1; tentative D call: TRBD1 (5 bases). The germline gives CDR1 SQVTM, CDR2 ANQGSEA. Trimming stripped 8 bases from V and 3 bases from J, with 7 bases between. The CDR3 loop spans 10 amino acids. CDR3 nucleotides: TGCAGCTCCAGGGACACTGAAGCTTTCTTT. This codes for CSSRDTEAFF.

This chain links TRBV2 with TRBJ2-3; unclear D gene. Germline CDR1 is SNHLY and CDR2 is FYNNEI. V was pared by 8 bases and J by 6 bases, with 12 bases between. This CDR3 is 12 amino acids long. This chain's CDR3 is CASFGMRDTQYF. DNA for the CDR3: TGTGCCAGCTTTGGTATGAGGGATACGCAGTATTTT.

The V call is TRBV10-3, the J call TRBJ2-3; 14 nucleotides line up with TRBD2. Trimming at V came to 4 bases and at J to 3 bases, leaving 12 bases not matched to a gene. This CDR3 region has 19 residues. Germline V lookup: CDR1 ENHRY, CDR2 SYGVKD. The DNA for the CDR3 is TGTGCCATCAGTGGCTCCTCGACTAGCGGGAGGGCCCGAACAGATACGCAGTATTTT. Amino acids: CAISGSSTSGRARTDTQYF.